This T cell receptor (beta chain) is drawn from a study of response to subunit inactivated influenza vaccine. Points from the study as a whole: The authors put forward the suggestion that each seasonal influenza vaccination may bring in only a limited number of new T cells.

The V end lost 3 bases, the J end lost 0 bases, and 5 bases lay between the germline ends. Germline V gene data show CDR1 as KGHSH and CDR2 as LQKENI. The CDR3 sequence is 13 residues long. This clonotype was seen more than once but under ten times. Its specificity is unknown. TCRdb ran MiXCR on the RT-PCR reads and lists one entry per CDR3 protein. The sample comprises approximately 700,000 distinct CDR3 sequences, about 15% of which are singletons, and around 6.5% rests with the top ten. The sample in question was PBMCs from blood, obtained approximately 15 days before vaccination. This chain links TRBV18 with TRBJ2-5; no clear D. The source of this sequence is a man aged 45-65 years who received an inactivated influenza vaccine. The CDR3 DNA reads as TGTGCCAGCTCACCCCTGGACCAAGAGACCCAGTACTTC. It translates to CASSPLDQETQYF. Full variable domain (missing parts from reference TRBV18 and TRBJ2-5): NAGVMQNPRHLVRRRGQEARLRCSPMKGHSHVYWYRQLPEEGLKFMVYLQKENIIDESGMPKERFSAEFPKEGPSILRIQQVVRGDSAAYFCASSPLDQETQYFGPGTRLLVL.